These T cell receptor beta chains were read from a single sample in a study of CD8 T cells in ankylosing spondylitis. MiXCR, applied by TCRdb to the 5' RACE reads, yields one record per CDR3 protein. This table holds some 240,000 distinct CDR3 sequences, around 7.9% found once. Input material: blood, either unsorted or a sorted T cell fraction (not recorded which). Every receptor here comes from a male donor with ankylosing spondylitis. CDR3s include the opening cysteine and the closing phenylalanine or tryptophan. The D gene is left open where the match is weak.

V gene	D gene	CDR3 protein
TRBV12-3/TRBV12-4	-	CASSLEWRGGLQFF
TRBV30	-	CAWGGSGILEYEQYF
TRBV29-1	-	CSVGQLNTEAFF
TRBV9	-	CASSVGLAGYGYTF
TRBV6-5	TRBD2	CASSTSGRALYEQYF
TRBV28	-	CASTNNRLRRGSAEAFF
TRBV5-1	-	CASSGTEGANVLTF
TRBV3-1	-	CASSQDFQEVGETQYF
TRBV6-2/TRBV6-3	TRBD1	CASSQAPGQGTGELFF
TRBV12-3/TRBV12-4	-	CASSLTPEDTNEKLFF
TRBV29-1	TRBD2	CSVVARTSDEQFF
TRBV6-5	TRBD1	CASSYYRDRGPYEQYF
TRBV5-1	-	CASSLAVGKAEGDYEQYF
TRBV6-1	TRBD1	CASSGQGGGYNEQFF
TRBV6-6	-	CASWEGGYTF
TRBV27	-	CASSLSVRWGYNEQFF
TRBV27	TRBD1	CASSLRGRYEQYF
TRBV7-2	-	CASSPAGWQGGYEQYF
TRBV24-1	-	CATSDVGAQYF
TRBV4-1	-	CASSPGRVGGHYNEQFF
TRBV27	TRBD1	CASSYGTGMQPQHF
TRBV6-5	TRBD1	CASSYSGQLKNIQYF
TRBV13	TRBD1	CASSLVPDRGYEQYF
TRBV27	-	CASSLMGRLNTEAFF
TRBV3-1	-	CASSPEGQGKVSDEQYF
TRBV12-3/TRBV12-4	-	CASTPSRGGDYTF
TRBV20-1	TRBD2	CSARDLAENSYEQYF
TRBV11-3	TRBD2	CASSPRLAGGPSPVGELFF
TRBV29-1	TRBD1	CSVRTGTNSPLHF
TRBV5-1	-	CASRPDRRHSPLHF
TRBV7-9	-	CASSLVGGGQPQHF
TRBV19	-	CASSLNLDNEQFF
TRBV6-5	TRBD1	CASSYSVRGPRNQPQHF
TRBV6-1	TRBD1	CASSPRQGHGYTF
TRBV6-5	-	CASSWGGENNEQFF
TRBV24-1	-	CATSDFGSTYNEQFF
TRBV27	-	CASSFLRDFSNEQFF
TRBV7-9	TRBD1	CASSAGTATNYGYTF
TRBV7-6	TRBD1	CASSSGQGIGYEQYF
TRBV29-1	-	CSVEVAGPRRPNYGYTF
TRBV5-6	TRBD1	CASSLGGWQGVNNEQFF
TRBV6-5	-	CASSHSGGRKSPLHF
TRBV18	TRBD1	CASSRRAGQGRSGITDTQYF
TRBV28	-	CASRGVRANTGELFF
TRBV5-1	-	CASSLEWASNYGYTF
TRBV11-2	TRBD1	CASSLTPTGRGGYEKLFF
TRBV29-1	-	CSVGEGYSNQPQHF
TRBV6-1	-	CASRSSGDYEQYF
TRBV6-2/TRBV6-3	-	CASRPPGTLPYEQYF
TRBV6-5	TRBD1	CASSYSTGWGGRQPQHF
TRBV9	-	CASSVTGTNSEAFF
TRBV7-2	-	CASSPSIGTLNQPQHF
TRBV7-9	TRBD1	CASSPPRRDRGPRYTF
TRBV20-1	-	CSAREQPPEQFF